This TCR beta chain was identified in a study of blood T cell repertoires in COVID-19. Study-wide context: From T cells, B-cell-depleted T cells, or PBMCs came the material, which was cDNA or gDNA.

Per the original data handling: Researchers report that nucleated cell counts were estimated from reference gene primer amplification. TCRdb keeps only in-frame clones here, not all; method: immunoSEQ multiplex PCR. Clonal size and the V and J genes are those of that table, whereas D and trimming came from the DNA. The data hold some 140,000 clones, with roughly 84% observed a single time. CDR3 length equals 16 residues. CDR1 and CDR2 from the germline V gene are SGDLS and YYNGEE. The V end was cut by 3 bases, the J end by 5 bases, with 18 bases between. Sequencing was carried out using peripheral blood. This TCR was sampled from a man aged 60-69 years with acute or convalescent COVID-19. The chain joins TRBV9 to TRBJ2-1, with D possibly TRBD2 on 6 matching bases. CDR3 loop: CASSAPTGGPHNEQFF. The CDR3 bases are TGTGCCAGCAGCGCACCTACCGGGGGACCCCACAATGAGCAGTTCTTC.